This TCR beta chain was observed in a study of molecular identifiers for immune sequencing clone quantification. General study results and limits: Clones of above 20 RNA copies carried over 99% of effector molecules; in naive cells they carried under 1%.

V gave up 4 bases and J gave up 6 bases; unmatched junction bases: 8. Germline V gene lookup returns CDR1 MNHEY and CDR2 SVGEGT. The CDR3 is 15 residues long. This clonotype was recorded many times. Its antigen remains unidentified. Sorting captured naive CD8 T cells as CD8+CD4-CCR7+CD45RA+. One entry per CDR3 protein results from TCRdb running MiXCR on the PCR reads. The sample holds approximately 54,000 distinct CDR3 sequences, 25% seen once. The TCR sequence derives from a human donor in good health. Some libraries in this study had Jurkat cell RNA spiked in. The material sequenced was naive CD8+ T cells from blood, with Jurkat cell RNA spiked in. Subset in this sample: FACS-sorted CD8+CD4-CCR7+CD45RA+ naive T cells. The chain carries TRBV6-2 or TRBV6-3 and TRBJ2-2; 7 bases agree with TRBD1. Written as DNA, the CDR3 is TGTGCCAGCAGTTGGGACAGCCGTCTCGCCGGGGAGCTGTTTTTT. Amino acid sequence: CASSWDSRLAGELFF.